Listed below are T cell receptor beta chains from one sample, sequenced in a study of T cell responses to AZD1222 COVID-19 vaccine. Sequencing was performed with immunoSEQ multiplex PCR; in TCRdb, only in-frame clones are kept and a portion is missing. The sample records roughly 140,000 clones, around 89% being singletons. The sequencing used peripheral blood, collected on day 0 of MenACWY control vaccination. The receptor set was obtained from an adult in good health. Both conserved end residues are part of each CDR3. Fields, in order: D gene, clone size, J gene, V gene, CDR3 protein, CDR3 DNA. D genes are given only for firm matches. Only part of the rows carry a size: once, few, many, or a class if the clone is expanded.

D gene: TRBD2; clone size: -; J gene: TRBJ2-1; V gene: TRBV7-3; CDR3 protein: CASSSQTLAGAYNEQFF; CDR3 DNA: TGTGCCAGCAGCTCGCAAACCCTAGCGGGAGCTTACAATGAGCAGTTCTTC
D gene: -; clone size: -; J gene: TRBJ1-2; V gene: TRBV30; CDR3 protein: CAWSVLGGNYGYTF; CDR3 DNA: TGTGCCTGGAGTGTACTGGGGGGCAACTATGGCTACACCTTC
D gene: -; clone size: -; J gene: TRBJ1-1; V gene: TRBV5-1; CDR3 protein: CASSLVVNTEAFF; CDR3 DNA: TGCGCCAGCAGCTTGGTGGTGAACACTGAAGCTTTCTTT
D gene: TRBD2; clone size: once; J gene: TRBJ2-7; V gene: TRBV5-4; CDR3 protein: CASSLREGDEQYF; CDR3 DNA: TGTGCCAGCAGCTTGCGGGAGGGCGACGAGCAGTACTTC
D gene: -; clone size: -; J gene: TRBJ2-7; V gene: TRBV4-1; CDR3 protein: CASSYGVAEPYEQYF; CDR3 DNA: TGCGCCAGCAGTTACGGAGTAGCGGAACCCTACGAGCAGTACTTC
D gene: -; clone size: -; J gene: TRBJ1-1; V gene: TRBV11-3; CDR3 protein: CASSLGFVEAFF; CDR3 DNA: TGTGCCAGCAGCTTAGGGTTCGTTGAAGCTTTCTTT
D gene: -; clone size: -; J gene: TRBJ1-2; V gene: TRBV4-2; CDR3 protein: CASSLISSGGGYTF; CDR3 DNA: TGTGCCAGCAGCCTCATCTCCTCGGGGGGTGGCTACACCTTC
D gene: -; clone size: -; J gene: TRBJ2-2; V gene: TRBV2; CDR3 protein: CASWGGSLAGELFF; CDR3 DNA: TGTGCCAGCTGGGGCGGTAGTTTGGCCGGGGAGCTGTTTTTT
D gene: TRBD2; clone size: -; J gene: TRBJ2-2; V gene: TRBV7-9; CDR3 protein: CASSPRTSGRVNTGELFF; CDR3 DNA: TGTGCCAGCAGCCCGCGGACTAGCGGGAGGGTGAACACCGGGGAGCTGTTTTTT
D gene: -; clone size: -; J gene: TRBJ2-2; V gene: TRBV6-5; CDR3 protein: CASSYGLHGGELFF; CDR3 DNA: TGTGCCAGCAGTTACGGGTTACATGGCGGGGAGCTGTTTTTT
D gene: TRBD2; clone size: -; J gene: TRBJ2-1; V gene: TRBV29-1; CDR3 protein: CSVRGLVDEQFF; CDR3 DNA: TGCAGCGTTAGGGGACTAGTTGATGAGCAGTTCTTC
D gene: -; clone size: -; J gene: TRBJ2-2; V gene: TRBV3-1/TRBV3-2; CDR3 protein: CASSQPGAGELFF; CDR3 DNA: TGTGCCAGCAGCCAGCCAGGGGCCGGGGAGCTGTTTTTT
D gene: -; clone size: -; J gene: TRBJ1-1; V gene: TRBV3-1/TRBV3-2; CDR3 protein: CASSQNTEAFF; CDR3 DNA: TGTGCCAGCAGCCAGAACACTGAAGCTTTCTTT
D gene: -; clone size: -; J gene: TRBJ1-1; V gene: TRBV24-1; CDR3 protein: CATRVNTEAFF; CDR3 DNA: TGTGCCACCAGGGTAAACACTGAAGCTTTCTTT
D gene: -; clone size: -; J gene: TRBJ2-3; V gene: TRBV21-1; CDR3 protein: CASSKRRTTDTDTQYF; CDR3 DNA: TGTGCCAGCAGCAAACGCCGGACGACTGACACAGATACGCAGTATTTT
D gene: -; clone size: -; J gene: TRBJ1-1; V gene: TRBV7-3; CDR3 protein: CASSLQGLGNTEAFF; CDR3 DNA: TGTGCCAGCAGCCTACAGGGACTGGGGAACACTGAAGCTTTCTTT
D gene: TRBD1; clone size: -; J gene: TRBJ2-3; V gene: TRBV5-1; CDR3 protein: CASSLLGQGTDTQYF; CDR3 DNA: TGCGCCAGCAGCCTCCTGGGACAGGGGACAGATACGCAGTATTTT
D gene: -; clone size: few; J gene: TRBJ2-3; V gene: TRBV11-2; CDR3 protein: CASSLGGTRRGRTDTQYF; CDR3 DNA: TGTGCCAGCAGCTTAGGGGGGACTCGGAGGGGTCGGACAGATACGCAGTATTTT
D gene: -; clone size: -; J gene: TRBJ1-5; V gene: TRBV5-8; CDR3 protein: CASSAGQLPNQPQHF; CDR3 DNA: TGTGCCAGCAGCGCGGGACAACTGCCTAATCAGCCCCAGCATTTT
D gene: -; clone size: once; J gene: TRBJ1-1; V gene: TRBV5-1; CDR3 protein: CASSLEGGTEAFF; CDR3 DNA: TGCGCCAGCAGCTTAGAAGGGGGCACTGAAGCTTTCTTT
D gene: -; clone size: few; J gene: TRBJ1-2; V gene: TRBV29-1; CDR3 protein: CSVVRPGGHGYTF; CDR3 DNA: TGCAGCGTTGTACGCCCCGGGGGGCACGGCTACACCTTC
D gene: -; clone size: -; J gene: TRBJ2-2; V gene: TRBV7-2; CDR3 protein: CASSLVIHRELFF; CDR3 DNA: TGTGCCAGCAGCTTAGTGATCCACCGGGAGCTGTTTTTT